This is a list of T cell receptor beta chains from one sample in a study of CD8 T cells in Susac syndrome. TCRdb recomputed calls from the immunoSEQ multiplex PCR reads with MiXCR, one row per CDR3 protein. The sample holds about 130,000 distinct CDR3 sequences; about 96% are singletons and the top ten take more than 0.09%. Material: CD4+ T cells from PBMCs. The receptors here all came from a human donor in good health. The CDR3 runs from the conserved cysteine through the conserved F or W. Fields, in order: J gene, clone size, V gene, D gene, CDR3 protein, CDR3 DNA. The D gene is left open where the match is weak. Size is stated for part of the rows, as once, few or many counts, or as a class when the clone is expanded.

TRBJ2-5 | few | TRBV3-1 | . | CASTPGHSTQYF | TGTGCCAGCACCCCCGGGCACTCGACCCAGTACTTC
TRBJ2-1 | . | TRBV12-3/TRBV12-4 | TRBD1 | CASRGDRGLFDEQFF | TGTGCCAGCAGGGGGGACAGGGGGCTTTTCGATGAGCAGTTCTTC
TRBJ1-2 | . | TRBV7-2 | . | CASSQQTVLTRGYTF | TGTGCCAGCAGCCAGCAGACAGTGCTGACACGTGGCTACACCTTC
TRBJ2-6 | . | TRBV25-1 | . | CASSSRHFPGANVLTF | TGTGCCAGCAGTTCTAGACATTTCCCCGGGGCCAACGTCCTGACTTTC
TRBJ2-1 | . | TRBV4-1 | . | CASSHSSGRYKNNEQFF | TGCGCCAGCAGCCATTCCTCTGGGCGCTACAAAAACAATGAGCAGTTCTTC
TRBJ2-3 | . | TRBV3-1 | . | CASSQDPVTDTQYF | TGTGCCAGCAGCCAAGACCCCGTGACAGATACGCAGTATTTT
TRBJ2-1 | . | TRBV19 | . | CASSILNEQFF | TGTGCCAGTAGTATCCTAAATGAGCAGTTCTTC
TRBJ1-2 | . | TRBV7-9 | TRBD1 | CASSGTGAPHYGYTF | TGTGCCAGCAGCGGAACAGGGGCGCCTCACTATGGCTACACCTTC
TRBJ2-7 | . | TRBV29-1 | TRBD1 | CSAVQGSNEQYF | TGCAGCGCAGTACAGGGGTCCAACGAGCAGTACTTC
TRBJ2-3 | few | TRBV7-9 | . | CASSLAADTQYF | TGTGCCAGCAGCTTAGCGGCAGATACGCAGTATTTT
TRBJ2-7 | . | TRBV7-2 | TRBD1 | CASSYAGTGGYEQYF | TGTGCCAGCAGCTACGCCGGGACAGGGGGCTACGAGCAGTACTTC
TRBJ2-5 | . | TRBV2 | . | CASSKTMETQYF | TGTGCCAGCAGTAAGACTATGGAGACCCAGTACTTC
TRBJ2-5 | . | TRBV11-2 | . | CASSGGGKRQETQYF | TGTGCCAGCAGCGGAGGGGGGAAGCGGCAAGAGACCCAGTACTTC
TRBJ1-1 | . | TRBV3-1 | . | CASSQHEAFF | TGTGCCAGCAGCCAGCACGAAGCTTTCTTT
TRBJ2-5 | . | TRBV3-1 | . | CASGTTGETQYF | TGTGCCAGCGGGACGACCGGGGAGACCCAGTACTTC
TRBJ2-2 | once | TRBV4-1 | . | CASSQPGGHRTGELFF | TGCGCCAGCAGCCAACCCGGCGGACACCGCACCGGGGAGCTGTTTTTT
TRBJ2-5 | . | TRBV29-1 | TRBD2 | CSVEGLAGEGETQYF | TGCAGCGTTGAAGGACTAGCGGGAGAGGGAGAGACCCAGTACTTC